Shown below are 10 T cell receptor beta chains from a single sample sequenced in a study of tumor and adjacent non-tumor tissue in lung cancer. RNA was extracted from bulk tissue without any cell sorting. Three rounds of nested PCR, following a modified ARM-PCR protocol, produced the TCRbeta library. TCRdb independently ran MiXCR on the multiplex PCR reads; one entry per CDR3 protein. Of 68,000 or so distinct CDR3 sequences listed, 50% to 60% are singletons. Sequenced: lung tumor tissue. These receptor sequences come from a man in his fifties or sixties with non-small cell lung cancer.

As for this clonotype: A read error may account for a junction end that differs from germline. V gene TRBV11-3 combines with J gene TRBJ2-3; 16 bases map to TRBD2. The V gene's germline CDR1 is SGHNT and CDR2 YENEEA. The CDR3 is made up of 17 amino acids. This CDR3 is CANSPGTSGGASDAQYF. The DNA of the CDR3 is TGTGCCAACAGCCCTGGGACTAGCGGGGGGGCCTCAGATGCGCAGTATTTT.

Comments on this clonotype: Germline and junction disagree at one end, which may indicate a read error. CDR3 sequence (DNA): TGTACCAGCGGCTTAGGGGACAGTTCTTCCTACGAGCAGTACTTC. Its protein is CTSGLGDSSSYEQYF. The V call is TRBV11-2, the J call TRBJ2-7, with 7 positions matching TRBD1. There are 15 residues in the CDR3. Germline loops: CDR1 SGHAT, CDR2 FQNNGV.

The J gene is TRBJ2-7, the V gene TRBV7-8; TRBD1 or TRBD2 may be the D gene (5 bases each). Per the germline V gene, CDR1 is SGHVS and CDR2 is FQNEAQ. The CDR3 is made up of 14 amino acids. V was clipped by 5 bases and J by 2 bases, with 13 bases between them. The CDR3 is CASSRTEGPYEQYF. The CDR3 DNA reads TGTGCCAGCAGCCGAACAGAGGGGCCCTACGAGCAGTACTTC.

This clonotype was observed a handful of times. No conserved phenylalanine or tryptophan ends this CDR3, so it is likely a read error. V gene TRBV11-2 combines with J gene TRBJ2-7, with unresolved D. Germline V CDR1 and CDR2: SGHAT, FQNNGV. CDR3 length: 14 residues. CDR3 region: CASNLVQTTYEQYL. DNA of the CDR3: TGTGCCAGCAACTTAGTTCAAACTACCTACGAGCAGTACCTC.

The CDR3: CVSSPRTGGANEQFF. CDR3 in DNA: TGTGTTAGCAGCCCCCGGACAGGGGGCGCGAATGAGCAGTTCTTC. The rearrangement uses TRBV4-2 and TRBJ2-1, with TRBD1 matching 11 bases. Germline CDR1 and CDR2: LGHNA and YNFKEQ. The CDR3 covers 15 residues.

Comments on this clonotype: This may stem from a read error, because a much larger clone lies one nucleotide away. The CDR3 loop is CTSSSTREQYF. The CDR3 nucleotides read TGTACCAGCAGCTCTACACGCGAGCAGTACTTC. The chain uses TRBV5-6 and TRBJ2-7, with D unclear. This CDR3 is 11 amino acids long. CDR1 SGHDT and CDR2 YYEEEE come from the germline V gene.

As to this clonotype: Sequence at one end of the junction differs from germline and may be a read error. CDR3 loop: CANSDAGQGYGYTF. The CDR3, as DNA: TGTGCCAACAGTGACGCCGGACAGGGCTATGGCTACACCTTC. This chain links TRBV6-4 with TRBJ1-2, with 8 bases lining up with TRBD1. The CDR3 runs to 14 residues. Germline values: CDR1 MRHNA, CDR2 SNTAGT.

This clonotype was seen only a few times. The rearrangement joins TRBV12-3 or TRBV12-4 to TRBJ2-3; no clear D gene. CDR3 length equals 15 residues. The V and J ends lost 6 bases and 0 bases respectively, with 13 bases between them. CDR3 sequence (DNA): TGTGCCAGCAGCCCCCGGGTCAGGAGCACAGATACGCAGTATTTT. It codes for CASSPRVRSTDTQYF.

As to this clonotype: Sequence at one end of the junction differs from germline and may be a read error. V usage is TRBV4-2 and J usage is TRBJ2-7; D gene uncertain. Germline V gives CDR1 LGHNA, CDR2 YNFKEQ. The CDR3 is 15 residues long. The CDR3 nucleotides read TGTGCTAGCAGCCAAGTGGCAGGAAGGTCCTACGAGCAGTACTTC. Its protein product is CASSQVAGRSYEQYF.

On this clonotype: The conserved phenylalanine or tryptophan normally closing the CDR3 is absent here, so this likely arose from a read error. This chain joins TRBV11-3 and TRBJ2-6, with no clear D. From germline, CDR1 is SGHNT and CDR2 YENEEA. The CDR3 covers 14 residues. Here the CDR3 reads CTSSFRSGTNVLTI. The CDR3 coding sequence is TGTACCAGCAGCTTCAGGTCTGGGACCAACGTCCTGACTATC.